This T cell receptor (beta chain) was documented in a study of blood T cell repertoires in COVID-19. Per the authors' pipeline: Counts of nucleated cells, estimated from reference gene primer amplification, were obtained. Generated by immunoSEQ multiplex PCR, the TCRdb table keeps only in-frame clones and is missing some. The DNA was the basis for D and trimming; V, J and clone size are from that table. This table has approximately 250,000 clones, 84% appearing once. The sequenced sample consisted of peripheral blood. The receptor comes from a man between 50 and 59 years old with acute or convalescent COVID-19.

The CDR3 DNA is TGTGCCAGCGCCTGGGACAGCACGGGCTATGGCTACACCTTC. Translated, it gives CASAWDSTGYGYTF. V gene TRBV28 combines with J gene TRBJ1-2; 7 bases agree with TRBD1. The junction had 10 bases not matched to a gene; V was cut back by 8 bases and J by 4 bases. The CDR3 is 14 amino acids. The germline V gene has CDR1 MDHEN and CDR2 SYDVKM.